This T cell receptor beta chain was captured in a study of metastatic and nonmetastatic thyroid tumors. Until they underwent thyroid surgery, no patient had received any treatment. This CDR3 has 16 residues. V was pared by 0 bases and J by 2 bases, with 4 bases of the junction left unmatched. Germline CDR1 reads MNHEY; CDR2 reads SVGAGI. TCRdb called clones again from the PCR reads with MiXCR. The table shows 30,000 to 45,000 clones, with roughly 18% occurring only once. The source is a female donor with papillary thyroid cancer or a benign thyroid nodule (not recorded which). Some clones in this sample may be carry-over from other donors' samples. Sample: blood. J is TRBJ1-2 and V is TRBV6-5; 9 positions agree with TRBD1. Here the CDR3 DNA reads TGTGCCAGCAGTTACTCGCAGGGACAGGGAAACTATGGCTACACCTTC. It encodes CASSYSQGQGNYGYTF.